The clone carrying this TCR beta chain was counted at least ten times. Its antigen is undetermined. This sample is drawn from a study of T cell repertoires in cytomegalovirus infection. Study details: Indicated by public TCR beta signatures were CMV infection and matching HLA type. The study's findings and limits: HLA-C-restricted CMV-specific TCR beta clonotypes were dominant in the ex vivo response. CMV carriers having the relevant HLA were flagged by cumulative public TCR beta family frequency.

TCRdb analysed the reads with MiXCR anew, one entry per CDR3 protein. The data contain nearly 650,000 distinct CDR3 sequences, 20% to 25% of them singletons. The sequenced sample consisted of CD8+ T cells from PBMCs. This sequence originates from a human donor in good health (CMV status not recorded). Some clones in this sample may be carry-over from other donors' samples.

CDR3 DNA sequence: TGTGCCAGCGAATGGGGGACGAATGAGCAGTTCTTC. Amino acids: CASEWGTNEQFF. This rearrangement joins TRBV7-9 to TRBJ2-1; tentatively, D is TRBD1 or TRBD2 (5 bases each). Germline assignment: CDR1 SEHNR and CDR2 FQNEAQ (reference sequence). Trimming left V 8 bases short and J 7 bases short, with 12 bases between. This CDR3 region has 12 residues.